The TCR beta chain described here comes from a study of T cell repertoires in cytomegalovirus infection. Study information: Through public TCR beta signatures, both CMV infection and matching HLA type were indicated.

The study's findings and limits: What dominated the ex vivo response were HLA-C-restricted CMV-specific TCR beta clonotypes. Summed frequency of shared TCR beta families picked out CMV carriers who also had the relevant HLA.

TCRdb re-called the reads through MiXCR, storing one row per CDR3 protein. The data contain 200,000 to 250,000 distinct CDR3 sequences, roughly 12% of them singletons. Remarks on this clonotype: Its specificity is unknown.

CDR3 length: 16 amino acids. Deletions cut 0 bases from V and 5 bases from J, with 16 bases between. From germline, CDR1 is SGHTA and CDR2 FQGNSA. Source material: PBMCs. This TCR was recovered from a human donor in good health (CMV status not recorded). Some clones in this sample may be carry-over from other donors' samples. This chain links TRBV7-2 with TRBJ2-5; the D call may be TRBD1 or TRBD2 (6 bases each). CDR3 coding DNA: TGTGCCAGCAGCTTAGCGGAGGGCAGGGGCCGCGAGACCCAGTACTTC. As protein: CASSLAEGRGRETQYF.